The following is a T cell receptor (beta chain) sequence with its context. What it binds is not known. The V segment lost 3 bases and the J segment 6 bases; nucleotides outside the gene matches: 4. CDR1 and CDR2 (germline): SEHNR, FQNEAQ (reference sequence). The CDR3 length is 13 residues. This specimen comes from a study of shared clonotypes between healthy human individuals. Unsorted PBMC replicate PCRs used around 310 ng DNA, tens of thousands of T cell genomes. This table comes from immunoSEQ multiplex PCR, and its TCRdb copy is limited to in-frame clones, with some not included. The profile shows 450,000 to 650,000 clones, around 76% of them singletons. Study-wide findings and caveats: Blood was the only sampled material, and tissue repertoires likely differ. Having only a few donors restricted how much genetic and exposure-history diversity was captured.

The sample taken for sequencing was PBMCs. The clonotype was recovered from a woman aged 40 to 50 in good health. Some clones in this sample may be carry-over from other donors' samples. The rearrangement links TRBV7-9 to TRBJ2-7; TRBD1 matches at 8 bases. The CDR3 is CASSLTGVSEQYF. CDR3 coding DNA: TGTGCCAGCAGCTTGACAGGGGTCTCCGAGCAGTACTTC.